This T cell receptor (beta chain) was retrieved from a study of blood T cells in healthy people across ages. The J segment lost 10 bases and the V segment lost 6 bases, leaving 10 bases of the junction unmatched. The CDR3 length is 15 residues. Primed by a sample-barcoded 5' primer and a J-beta primer mix, a second PCR proceeded for roughly 6 to 12 cycles. Every cDNA molecule carried a tag from a template-switch adaptor bearing 12 random nucleotides. TCRdb analysed the 5' RACE reads with MiXCR anew, one entry per CDR3 protein. Among 920,000 or so distinct CDR3 sequences listed, 40% to 45% were seen once. Study findings and constraints: Significant beta diversity loss was already apparent by age approximately 37, declining roughly linearly. Diversity was estimated from one million T cells, and these estimates were considered underestimates. In long-lived donors, naive CD4+ cell counts and diversity exceeded those of aged donors.

This clonotype was seen a few times. Its antigen is still unknown. Sequenced input: blood. The chain is built from TRBV12-3 or TRBV12-4 and TRBJ1-6, with 9 nucleotides matching TRBD1. This clonotype was sampled from an older woman in good health. The CDR3 DNA is TGTGCCAGCAGACGGACTGGACAGGGGCGGTCACCCCTCCACTTT. It translates to CASRRTGQGRSPLHF.